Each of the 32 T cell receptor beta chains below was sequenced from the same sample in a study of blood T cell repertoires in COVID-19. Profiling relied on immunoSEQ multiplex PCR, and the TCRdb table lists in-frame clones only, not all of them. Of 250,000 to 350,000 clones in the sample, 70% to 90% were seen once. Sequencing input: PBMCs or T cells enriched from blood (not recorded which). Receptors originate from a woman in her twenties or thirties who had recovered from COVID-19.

The CDR3 DNA sequence: TGTGCCATCAGTGAGAGACAGCCCCTTGCGAAAGGGGCCAACGTCCTGACTTTC. Its protein is CAISERQPLAKGANVLTF. The J gene is TRBJ2-6, the V gene TRBV10-3; a possible D gene is TRBD1 (5 bases). This CDR3 has 18 amino acids. The V and J ends lost 2 bases and 4 bases respectively, with 18 bases between them. CDR1 and CDR2 (germline): ENHRY, SYGVKD.

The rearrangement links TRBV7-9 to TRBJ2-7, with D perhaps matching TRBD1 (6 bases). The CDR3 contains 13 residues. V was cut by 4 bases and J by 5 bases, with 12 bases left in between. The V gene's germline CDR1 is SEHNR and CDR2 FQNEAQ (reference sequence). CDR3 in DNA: TGTGCCAGCAGCTCTTCAGGGGCCCACGAGCAGTACTTC. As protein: CASSSSGAHEQYF.

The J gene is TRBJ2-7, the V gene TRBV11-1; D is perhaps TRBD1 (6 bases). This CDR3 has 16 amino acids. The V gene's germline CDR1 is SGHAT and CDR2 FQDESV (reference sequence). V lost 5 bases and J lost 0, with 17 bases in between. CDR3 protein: CASSPEGHQGSYEQYF. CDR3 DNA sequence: TGTGCCAGCAGCCCAGAGGGACACCAGGGCTCCTACGAGCAGTACTTC.

In DNA, the CDR3 is TGTGCCAGCAGCTTAGGACGAGAGGGCGGCGAAAAACTGTTTTTT. Amino acid sequence: CASSLGREGGEKLFF. V is TRBV7-9 and J is TRBJ1-4; D remains unclear. This CDR3 spans 15 amino acids. Trimming cost V 1 base and J 8 bases, with 14 bases left between them. Germline CDR1 and CDR2: SEHNR and FQNEAQ (reference sequence).

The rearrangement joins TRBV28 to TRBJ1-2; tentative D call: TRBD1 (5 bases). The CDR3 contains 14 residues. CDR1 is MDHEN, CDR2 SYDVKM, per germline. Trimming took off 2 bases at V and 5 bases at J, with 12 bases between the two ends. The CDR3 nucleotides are TGTGCCAGCAGTTTAATTGGGAGGGGTTATGGCTACACCTTC. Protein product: CASSLIGRGYGYTF.

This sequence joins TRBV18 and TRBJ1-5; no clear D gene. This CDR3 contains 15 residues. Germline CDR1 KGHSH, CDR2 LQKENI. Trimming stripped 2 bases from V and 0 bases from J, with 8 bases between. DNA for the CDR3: TGTGCCAGCTCACCAGGAGTTTATAGCAATCAGCCCCAGCATTTT. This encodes CASSPGVYSNQPQHF.

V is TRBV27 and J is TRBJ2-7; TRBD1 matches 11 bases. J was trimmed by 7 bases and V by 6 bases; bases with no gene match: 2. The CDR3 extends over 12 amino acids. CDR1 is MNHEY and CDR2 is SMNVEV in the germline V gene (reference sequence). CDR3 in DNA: TGTGCCAGCAGGGGACAGGGGGGAGAGCAGTACTTC. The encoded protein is CASRGQGGEQYF.

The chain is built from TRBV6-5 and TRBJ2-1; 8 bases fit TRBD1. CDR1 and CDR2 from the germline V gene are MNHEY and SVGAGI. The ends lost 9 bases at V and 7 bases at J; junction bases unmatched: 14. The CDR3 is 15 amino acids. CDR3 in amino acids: CASATPGQVKNEQFF. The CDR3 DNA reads TGTGCCAGTGCCACCCCGGGACAGGTGAAAAATGAGCAGTTCTTC.

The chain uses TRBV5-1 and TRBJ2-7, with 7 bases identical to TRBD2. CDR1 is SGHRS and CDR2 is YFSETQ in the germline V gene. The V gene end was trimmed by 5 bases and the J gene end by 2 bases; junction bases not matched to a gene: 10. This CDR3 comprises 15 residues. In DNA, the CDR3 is TGCGCCAGCAGTCCAAACTTGGGAGGGCCCTACGAGCAGTACTTC. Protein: CASSPNLGGPYEQYF.

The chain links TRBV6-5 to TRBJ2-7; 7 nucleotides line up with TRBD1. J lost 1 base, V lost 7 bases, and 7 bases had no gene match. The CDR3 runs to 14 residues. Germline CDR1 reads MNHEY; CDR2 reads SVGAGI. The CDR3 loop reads CASTTGDSSYEQYF. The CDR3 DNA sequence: TGTGCCAGCACCACAGGGGACAGTTCCTACGAGCAGTACTTC.

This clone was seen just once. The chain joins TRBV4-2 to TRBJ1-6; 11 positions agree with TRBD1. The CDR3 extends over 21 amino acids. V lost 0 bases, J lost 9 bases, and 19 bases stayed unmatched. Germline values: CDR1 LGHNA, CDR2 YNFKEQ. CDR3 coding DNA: TGTGCCAGCAGCCAAGATAGGTCAGTCGGGACAGGGGGGACCGGCTTTTCACCCCTCCACTTT. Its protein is CASSQDRSVGTGGTGFSPLHF.

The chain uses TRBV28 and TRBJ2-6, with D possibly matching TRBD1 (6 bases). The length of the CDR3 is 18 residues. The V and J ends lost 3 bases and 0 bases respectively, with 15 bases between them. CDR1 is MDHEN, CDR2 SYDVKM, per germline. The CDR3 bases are TGTGCCAGCAGTTTTCCGACAGGCGTCGTCTCTGGGGCCAACGTCCTGACTTTC. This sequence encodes CASSFPTGVVSGANVLTF.

The CDR3 region is CASSPTDNSKSPLHF. CDR3 DNA: TGTGCCAGTAGCCCGACTGATAATTCTAAATCACCCCTCCACTTT. The chain combines TRBV19 with TRBJ1-6; no clear D. Between the trimmed V and J ends, which lost 6 bases and 10 bases, there was a span of 19 bases. The CDR3 runs 15 residues. CDR1 and CDR2 from the germline V gene are LNHDA and SQIVND (reference sequence).

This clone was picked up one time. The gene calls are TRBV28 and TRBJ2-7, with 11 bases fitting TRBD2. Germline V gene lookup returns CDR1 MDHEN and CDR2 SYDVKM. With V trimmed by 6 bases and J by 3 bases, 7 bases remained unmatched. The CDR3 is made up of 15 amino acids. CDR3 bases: TGTGCCAGCAGGACTAGCGGGACCCCTGGCTACGAGCAGTACTTC. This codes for CASRTSGTPGYEQYF.

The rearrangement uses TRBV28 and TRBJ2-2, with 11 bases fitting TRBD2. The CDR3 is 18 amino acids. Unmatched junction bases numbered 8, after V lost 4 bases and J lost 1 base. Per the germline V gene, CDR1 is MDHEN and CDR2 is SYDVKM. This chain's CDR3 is CASSSYFSGRVNTGELFF. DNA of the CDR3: TGTGCCAGCAGTTCCTATTTTAGCGGGAGGGTGAACACCGGGGAGCTGTTTTTT.

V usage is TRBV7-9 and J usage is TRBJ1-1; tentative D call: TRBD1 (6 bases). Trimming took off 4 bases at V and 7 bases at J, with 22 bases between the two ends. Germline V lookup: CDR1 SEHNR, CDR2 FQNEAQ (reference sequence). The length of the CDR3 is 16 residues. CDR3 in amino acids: CASSSWWGREGDEAFF. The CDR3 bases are TGTGCCAGCAGCTCCTGGTGGGGGAGAGAGGGGGATGAAGCTTTCTTT.

DNA of the CDR3: TGTGCCACCAGCAGAGATATAACTTCGGGTTCACCCCTCCACTTT. Translated, it gives CATSRDITSGSPLHF. V and J are TRBV15 and TRBJ1-6, with no clear D. This CDR3 has 15 amino acids. Germline CDR1 is LNHNV and CDR2 is YYDKDF (reference sequence). Deletions cut 0 bases from V and 9 bases from J, with 12 bases between.

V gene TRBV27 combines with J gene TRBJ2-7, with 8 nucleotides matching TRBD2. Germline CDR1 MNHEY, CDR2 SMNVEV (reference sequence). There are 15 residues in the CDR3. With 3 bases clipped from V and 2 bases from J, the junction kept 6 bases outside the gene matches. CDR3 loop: CASSLPSGGTYEQYF. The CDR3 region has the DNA TGTGCCAGCAGTTTGCCCAGCGGGGGTACCTACGAGCAGTACTTC.

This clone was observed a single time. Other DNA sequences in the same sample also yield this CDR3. CDR3 protein: CASSPGTGNQPQHF. The CDR3 DNA sequence: TGTGCCAGCAGCCCTGGGACAGGCAATCAGCCCCAGCATTTT. The chain recombines TRBV7-8 with TRBJ1-5; TRBD1 aligns across 7 bases. This CDR3 is 14 amino acids long. The V gene end was trimmed by 5 bases and the J gene end by 2 bases; junction bases not matched to a gene: 3. Germline lookup yields CDR1 SGHVS and CDR2 FQNEAQ.

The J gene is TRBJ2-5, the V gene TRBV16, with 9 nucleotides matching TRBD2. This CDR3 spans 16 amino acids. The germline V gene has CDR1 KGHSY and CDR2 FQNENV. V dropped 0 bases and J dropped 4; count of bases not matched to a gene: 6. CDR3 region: CASSQSTAGGGETQYF. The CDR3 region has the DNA TGTGCCAGCAGCCAATCAACGGCGGGAGGGGGAGAGACCCAGTACTTC. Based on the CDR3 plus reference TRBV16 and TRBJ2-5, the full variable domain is GEEVAQTPKHLVRGEGQKAKLYCAPIKGHSYVFWYQQVLKNEFKFLISFQNENVFDETGMPKERFSAKCLPNSPCSLEIQATKLEDSAVYFCASSQSTAGGGETQYFGPGTRLLVL.

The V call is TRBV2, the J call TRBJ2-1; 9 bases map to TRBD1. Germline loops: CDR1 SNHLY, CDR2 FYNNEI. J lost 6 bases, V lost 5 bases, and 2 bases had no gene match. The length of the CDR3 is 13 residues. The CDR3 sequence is CASSQDRGNEQFF. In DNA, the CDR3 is TGTGCCAGCAGTCAGGACAGGGGCAATGAGCAGTTCTTC.

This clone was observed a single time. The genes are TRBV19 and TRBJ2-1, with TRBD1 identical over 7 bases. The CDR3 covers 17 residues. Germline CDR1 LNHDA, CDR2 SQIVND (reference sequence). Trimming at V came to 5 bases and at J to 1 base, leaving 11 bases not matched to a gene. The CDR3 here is CASSSSLYRGSYNEQFF. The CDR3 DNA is TGTGCCAGTAGTTCCTCCCTCTACAGGGGTTCCTACAATGAGCAGTTCTTC. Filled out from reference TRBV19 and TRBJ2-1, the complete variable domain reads DGGITQSPKYLFRKEGQNVTLSCEQNLNHDAMYWYRQDPGQGLRLIYYSQIVNDFQKGDIAEGYSVSREKKESFPLTVTSAQKNPTAFYLCASSSSLYRGSYNEQFFGPGTRLTVL.

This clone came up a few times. The CDR3 nucleotides read TGTGCCAGCGCCCGGGACACGAACACCGGGGAGCTGTTTTTT. Its protein is CASARDTNTGELFF. This chain connects TRBV6-4 to TRBJ2-2; a possible D gene is TRBD1 (6 bases). Trimming cost V 8 bases and J 0 bases, with 10 bases left between them. The germline V gene has CDR1 MRHNA and CDR2 SNTAGT. CDR3 size: 14 residues.

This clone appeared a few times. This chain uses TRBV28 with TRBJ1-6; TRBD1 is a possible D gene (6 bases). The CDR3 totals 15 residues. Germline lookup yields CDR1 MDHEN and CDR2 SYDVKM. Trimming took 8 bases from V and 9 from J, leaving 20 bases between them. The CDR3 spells CASGLLLGAGSPLHF. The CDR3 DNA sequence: TGTGCCAGCGGACTCCTACTGGGGGCCGGTTCACCCCTCCACTTT.

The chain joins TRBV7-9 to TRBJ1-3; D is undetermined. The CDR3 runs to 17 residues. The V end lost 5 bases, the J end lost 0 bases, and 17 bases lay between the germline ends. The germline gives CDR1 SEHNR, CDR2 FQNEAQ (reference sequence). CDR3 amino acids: CASSPRFEMHSGNTIYF. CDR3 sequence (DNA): TGTGCCAGCAGCCCGAGGTTTGAGATGCACTCTGGAAACACCATATATTTT.

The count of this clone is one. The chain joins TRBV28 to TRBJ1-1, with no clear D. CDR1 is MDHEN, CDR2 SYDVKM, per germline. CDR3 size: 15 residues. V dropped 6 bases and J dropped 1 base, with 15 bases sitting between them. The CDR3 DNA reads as TGTGCCAGCAGCCCGGGGATACGACAGAACACTGAAGCTTTCTTT. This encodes CASSPGIRQNTEAFF.

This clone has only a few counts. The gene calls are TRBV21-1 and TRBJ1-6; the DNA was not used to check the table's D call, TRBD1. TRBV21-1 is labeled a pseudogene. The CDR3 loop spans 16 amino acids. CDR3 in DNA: TGTGCCAGCAGCGCCCGACGGACAGGGCTGAATTCACCCCTCCACTTT. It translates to CASSARRTGLNSPLHF.

The CDR3 DNA reads as TGTGCCAGCAGTTTAACGGGTATCTCACCCCTCCACTTT. Translating it yields CASSLTGISPLHF. This rearrangement joins TRBV28 to TRBJ1-6; no firm D call. V was shortened by 2 bases and J by 10 bases, with 9 bases between the two germline ends. The germline gives CDR1 MDHEN, CDR2 SYDVKM. The CDR3 spans 13 residues.

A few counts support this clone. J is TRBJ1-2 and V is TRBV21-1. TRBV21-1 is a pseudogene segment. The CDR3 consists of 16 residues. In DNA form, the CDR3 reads TGTGCCAGCAGCTTGGAAAGGGAGGGGCGAGGGGGTGGCTACACCTTC. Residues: CASSLEREGRGGGYTF.

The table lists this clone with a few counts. The CDR3 bases are TGTGCCAGTAGTATTAACAGCCTCAGCGGGAGCTCCTACAATGAGCAGTTCTTC. This encodes CASSINSLSGSSYNEQFF. This sequence joins TRBV19 and TRBJ2-1; 8 bases match TRBD2. Germline V gives CDR1 LNHDA, CDR2 SQIVND (reference sequence). Germline trimming cut 3 bases from V and 0 bases from J; bases unmatched to any gene: 10. The CDR3 has 18 amino acids.

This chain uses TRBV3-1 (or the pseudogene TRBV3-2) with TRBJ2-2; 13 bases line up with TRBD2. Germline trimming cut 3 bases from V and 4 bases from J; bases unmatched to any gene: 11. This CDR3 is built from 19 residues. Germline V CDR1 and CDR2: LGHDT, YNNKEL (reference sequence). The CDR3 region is CASSHPPAGLAGITGELFF. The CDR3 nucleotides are TGTGCCAGCAGCCATCCCCCGGCGGGACTAGCGGGAATCACCGGGGAGCTGTTTTTT.

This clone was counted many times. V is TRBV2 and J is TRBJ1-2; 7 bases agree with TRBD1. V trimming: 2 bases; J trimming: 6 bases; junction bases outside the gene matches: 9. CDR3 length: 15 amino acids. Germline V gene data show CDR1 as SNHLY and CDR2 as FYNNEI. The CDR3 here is CASSEIVQGSHGYTF. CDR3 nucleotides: TGTGCCAGCAGTGAAATCGTACAGGGGTCTCATGGCTACACCTTC.